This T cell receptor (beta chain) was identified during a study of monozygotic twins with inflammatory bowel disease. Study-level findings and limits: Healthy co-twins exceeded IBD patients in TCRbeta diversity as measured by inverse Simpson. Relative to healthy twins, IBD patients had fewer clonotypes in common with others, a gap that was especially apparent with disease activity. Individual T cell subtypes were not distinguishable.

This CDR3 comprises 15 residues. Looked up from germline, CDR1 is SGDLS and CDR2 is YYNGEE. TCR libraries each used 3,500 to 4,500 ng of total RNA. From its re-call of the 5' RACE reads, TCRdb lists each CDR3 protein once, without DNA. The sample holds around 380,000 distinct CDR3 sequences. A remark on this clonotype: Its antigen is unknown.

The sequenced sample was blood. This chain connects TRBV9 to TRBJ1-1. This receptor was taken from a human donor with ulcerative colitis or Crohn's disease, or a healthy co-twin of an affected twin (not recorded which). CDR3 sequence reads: CASSPREGRFAEAFF.